These 5 T cell receptor beta chains share one sample of origin, sequenced in a study of blood T cell repertoires in COVID-19 (dated by TCRdb to 2020 to 2022). Library preparation was by the immunoSEQ multiplex PCR assay. In its TCRdb copy, this immuneACCESS table keeps in-frame sequences only and misses some clones. Where compared with another copy, unresolved V genes explain less than half of these, and the others have no known cause. A total of 65,000 or so clones appear in this sample, about 80% of them only once. The ten largest clonotypes hold roughly 4% of the sample. The sequenced sample was peripheral blood. Receptors originate from a man aged 55 to 70 with acute or convalescent COVID-19.

The chain carries TRBV5-4 and TRBJ1-1; TRBD1 aligns across 8 bases. From germline, CDR1 is SGHNT and CDR2 YYREEE (reference sequence). The length of the CDR3 is 15 residues. J lost 11 bases, V lost 3 bases, and 15 bases had no gene match. DNA for the CDR3: TGTGCCAGCAGCTACCCCGGGACAGGAGGAGCAGAGGCTTTCTTT. Encoded protein: CASSYPGTGGAEAFF.

V is TRBV2 and J is TRBJ2-5; D may be TRBD1 (6 bases). The CDR3 runs 15 residues. Germline V gives CDR1 SNHLY, CDR2 FYNNEI. Between the trimmed V and J ends, which lost 5 bases and 3 bases, there was a span of 16 bases. The CDR3 loop is CASSPDGQIEETQYF. Here the CDR3 DNA reads TGTGCCAGCAGTCCAGACGGACAGATCGAAGAGACCCAGTACTTC.

This clone was counted a few times. The chain has TRBV27 and TRBJ2-1, with D perhaps TRBD2 (7 bases). Trimming shortened V by 4 bases and J by 15 bases, and 22 bases separated the two germline ends. Germline V lookup: CDR1 MNHEY, CDR2 SMNVEV (reference sequence). The CDR3 extends over 14 amino acids. CDR3 amino acids: CASSSGGRGTNPFF. CDR3 bases: TGTGCCAGCAGTTCCGGGGGGCGGGGGACTAATCCGTTCTTC.

This clone showed up just a few times. The chain couples TRBV6-6 to TRBJ1-1, with 9 bases fitting TRBD1. The CDR3 contains 13 residues. Germline V lookup: CDR1 MNHNY, CDR2 SVGAGI (reference sequence). V trimming: 8 bases; J trimming: 4 bases; junction bases outside the gene matches: 5. The CDR3 here is CASGRGQGTEAFF. CDR3 DNA sequence: TGTGCCAGCGGCCGGGGACAGGGCACTGAAGCTTTCTTT.

The rearrangement uses TRBV4-2 and TRBJ2-1; 7 bases line up with TRBD2. V shed 1 base and J 7 bases; nucleotides not matched to a gene: 7. Germline CDR1 is LGHNA and CDR2 is YNFKEQ. This CDR3 spans 15 amino acids. CDR3 DNA: TGTGCCAGCAGCCAAGGGTGGGAGGGACTAAATGAGCAGTTCTTC. Translation: CASSQGWEGLNEQFF.